This record concerns one T cell receptor (beta chain) sequence. Its antigen remains unidentified. The input lacks base qualities; no much larger clone sits a single base away. This entry belongs to a study of a mutant IDH1 vaccine in newly diagnosed glioma (dated by TCRdb to the early 2020s). With respect to the entire study: Eight vaccinations were administered to patients in weeks 1, 3, 5, 7, 11, 15, 19 and 23, corresponding to visits V03 through V10. Vaccination began 4-6 weeks after radiotherapy alone, or alongside temozolomide cycles in the chemotherapy-containing groups. Of the 32 patients who were treated, around 62% were male and roughly 38% were female, and the mean age was around 41 years. Prior to enrollment, standard therapy consisting of radiotherapy alone, temozolomide alone, or radiochemotherapy with temozolomide had been administered to patients, with the combination being received by most patients. Peripheral blood was drawn at six visits: V03 (baseline), V05, V07, V10, V12 and V13. Longitudinal TCRB deep sequencing was performed for some 25 treated patients wherever samples were available for exploratory analyses. Beyond this particular receptor, the publication reports: Immune responses induced by the vaccine were seen in over 90% of patients across multiple MHC alleles. According to the authors, sample limitations meant that analyses of patient blood samples could not be reproduced. No apparent relationship was observed between pseudoprogression and alterations in the top peripheral T cell clonotypes detected by TCRB sequencing. Availability determined which PBMC samples were chosen for TCRB deep sequencing.

The CDR3 holds 15 amino acids from the cysteine to the phenylalanine. This entry keeps only the CDR3 DNA: 45 bases, framed from base 1. V drops 10 bases and J drops 0 bases, leaving 16 bases in between. From the germline V gene, CDR1 is SNHLY and CDR2 is FYNNEI. To prepare the library, the immunoSEQ multiplex PCR assay was applied. Rearranged TCR beta chain sequences were amplified using the hsTCRB Kit according to the manufacturer's protocol. An Illumina MiSeq was used to sequence the TCRB libraries. The authors' pipeline ran thus. The proprietary platform of the kit vendor was used for demultiplexing, trimming and gene mapping. Sourced from immuneACCESS, this table was stored by TCRdb with only in-frame sequences that have V and J called. A share of the clones is absent; for the studies checked, an unresolved V gene accounts for under half, and the remainder has no known explanation. V and J calls plus clone size are reproduced from that table; the DNA served to infer D and trimming. The sample table shows about 36,000 clones, and 81% are seen once. Of the sample, 9% to 13% is held by the ten largest clones.

The sample's time point label, in plain terms: week 5, during vaccination. Every vaccine dose consisted of 300 ug of a 20-mer mutant IDH1 peptide in Montanide, administered subcutaneously together with topical imiquimod. All donors had newly diagnosed IDH1-mutant astrocytomas of WHO grade 3 or 4 that showed loss of nuclear ATRX. The samples were drawn from NOA16, a multicentre, single-arm, open-label phase I trial in Germany that tested a mutant IDH1 peptide vaccine in humans for the first time. Genomic DNA for TCRB sequencing was extracted from EDTA blood using the DNeasy Blood and Tissue Kit. Material: PBMCs, obtained from a glioma patient whose treatment included an IDH1 peptide vaccine. This TCR came from a man aged 45-65 years with glioma. Recombination joined TRBV2 with TRBJ2-4, with the D gene not clear enough to name. The CDR3 reads CANSPFALAKNIQYF. The DNA sequence is TGTGCCAACTCTCCCTTCGCATTAGCCAAAAACATTCAGTACTTC.